The sequence of this TCR beta chain was determined in a study of blood T cell repertoires in COVID-19. Sequencing used immunoSEQ multiplex PCR; TCRdb keeps in-frame clones, though not all of them. The sample carries some 130,000 clones, 86% recorded once. Trimming removed 4 bases from V and 4 bases from J, with 14 bases in between. The germline V gene has CDR1 SGHRS and CDR2 YFSETQ. The CDR3 covers 15 residues. The sequence was obtained from a man in his forties or fifties who had recovered from COVID-19. The chain recombines TRBV5-1 with TRBJ2-2; D possibly corresponds to TRBD2 (6 bases). Input material: PBMCs or T cells enriched from blood (not recorded which). Here the CDR3 DNA reads TGCGCCAGCAGCCAACCGACTAGAGGCACCGGGGAGCTGTTTTTT. This gives the protein CASSQPTRGTGELFF.